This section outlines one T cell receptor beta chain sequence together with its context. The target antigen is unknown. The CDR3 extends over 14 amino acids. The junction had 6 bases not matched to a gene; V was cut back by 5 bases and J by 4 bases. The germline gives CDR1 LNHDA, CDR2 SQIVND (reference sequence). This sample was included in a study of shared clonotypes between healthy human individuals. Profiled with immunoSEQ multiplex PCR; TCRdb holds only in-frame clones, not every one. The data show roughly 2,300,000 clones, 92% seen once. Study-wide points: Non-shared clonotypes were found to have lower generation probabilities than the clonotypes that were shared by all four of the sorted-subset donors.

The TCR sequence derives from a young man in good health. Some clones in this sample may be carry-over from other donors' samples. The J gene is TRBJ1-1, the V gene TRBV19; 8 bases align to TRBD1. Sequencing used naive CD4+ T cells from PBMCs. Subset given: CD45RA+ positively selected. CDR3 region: CASSRTGSLTEAFF. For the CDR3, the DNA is TGTGCCAGTAGTCGGACAGGGTCTCTCACTGAAGCTTTCTTT.